The T cell receptor (beta chain) under discussion was sequenced for a study of PD-L1 blockade in urothelial cancer. At the level of the study: Males with bladder-origin urothelial cancer made up twenty-five of 29 patients.

Trimming cost V 5 bases and J 8 bases, with 21 bases left between them. Germline CDR1 and CDR2: MDHEN and SYDVKM. The CDR3 spans 15 residues. Sequencing was performed with immunoSEQ multiplex PCR; in TCRdb, only in-frame clones are kept and a portion is missing. Of 50,000 to 60,000 clones in the sample, over 75% were seen once. Study-level points and caveats: Blood clones associated with the tumor expanded more at 3 weeks in durable-benefit patients.

Notes on this clone: Antigen: not known.

Pretreatment and on-treatment samples were taken, numbering 1 to 8 per patient. This chain links TRBV28 with TRBJ1-2; D possibly corresponds to TRBD1 (5 bases). This TCR was sampled from a man aged 35-49 years with urothelial cancer. Sequencing was performed on PBMCs, taken around atezolizumab (anti-PD-L1) treatment. CDR3 residues: CASSNPGGDQEGYTF. CDR3 coding DNA: TGTGCCAGCAGTAACCCCGGAGGGGACCAGGAGGGCTACACCTTC.